The 24 T cell receptor beta chains listed next were all sequenced from one sample in a study of patients and donors after allogeneic stem cell transplantation. TCRdb reprocessed the RT-PCR reads with MiXCR, giving one entry per CDR3 protein. The sample consists of about a million distinct CDR3 sequences, approximately 19% of them appearing once. Sequencing used blood, either unsorted or a sorted T cell fraction (not recorded which). The receptor set was obtained from a human donor who was either an allogeneic HSCT recipient or a stem cell or donor lymphocyte infusion donor (not recorded which). It is not recorded whose cells these are; they may come from a transplant donor.

This clonotype has ten or more counts. CDR3: CSIVRNTEAFF. The CDR3 nucleotides read TGCAGCATTGTGAGGAACACTGAAGCTTTCTTT. V is TRBV29-1 and J is TRBJ1-1; D is ambiguous. This CDR3 is built from 11 residues. Germline assignment: CDR1 SQVTM and CDR2 ANQGSEA. V lost 8 bases, J lost 1 base, and 8 bases lay in between.

The chain recombines TRBV6-5 with TRBJ2-1; 8 nucleotides line up with TRBD2. This CDR3 spans 14 amino acids. CDR1 is MNHEY, CDR2 SVGAGI, per germline. J gave up 9 bases and V 4 bases, and 8 bases lay outside the gene matches. CDR3 coding DNA: TGTGCCAGCAGTTCCCCCGGGAGGGCGGCTGAGCAGTTCTTC. Protein product: CASSSPGRAAEQFF.

The chain combines TRBV5-1 with TRBJ2-2, with 7 bases fitting TRBD1. In germline, CDR1 is SGHRS, CDR2 YFSETQ. The CDR3 runs 15 residues. V dropped 6 bases and J dropped 2; count of bases not matched to a gene: 7. CDR3 amino acids: CASKGDSANTGELFF. CDR3 in DNA: TGCGCCAGCAAGGGGGACAGTGCTAACACCGGGGAGCTGTTTTTT.

This clonotype showed up just a few times. A far larger clone lies a single base away; this is likely a read error. The V and J genes are TRBV7-7 and TRBJ2-1; either TRBD1 or TRBD2 may fit D (5 bases each). The CDR3 covers 15 residues. The germline V and J ends were trimmed by 5 bases and 2 bases, with 13 bases remaining between them. Looked up from germline, CDR1 is SSHAT and CDR2 is FNYEAQ (reference sequence). CDR3 protein: CASSLGAGPYNEQFF. In DNA, the CDR3 is TGTGCCAGCAGCCTCGGGGCAGGGCCCTACAATGAGCAGTTCTTC.

This clonotype appeared a few times. This rearrangement joins TRBV7-9 to TRBJ1-4; TRBD1 agrees at 7 bases. This CDR3 spans 17 amino acids. The J segment lost 5 bases and the V segment lost 4 bases, leaving 13 bases of the junction unmatched. Germline values: CDR1 SEHNR, CDR2 FQNEAQ (reference sequence). The CDR3 loop reads CASSSTEPGQRNEKLFF. The DNA for the CDR3 is TGTGCCAGCAGCTCGACAGAACCGGGACAGAGGAATGAAAAACTGTTTTTT. The full variable domain, completed using reference TRBV7-9 and TRBJ1-4, is DTGVSQNPRHKITKRGQNVTFRCDPISEHNRLYWYRQTLGQGPEFLTYFQNEAQLEKSRLLSDRFSAERPKGSFSTLEIQRTEQGDSAMYLCASSSTEPGQRNEKLFFGSGTQLSVL.

The genes are TRBV27 and TRBJ2-7; 7 bases align to TRBD2. The CDR3 is made up of 16 amino acids. The J segment lost 2 bases and the V segment lost 2 bases, leaving 9 bases of the junction unmatched. CDR1 is MNHEY, CDR2 SMNVEV, per germline (reference sequence). The CDR3 DNA follows: TGTGCCAGCAGTTTAAGCGGACTAGGGTCGGCCTACGAGCAGTACTTC. Translation gives CASSLSGLGSAYEQYF.

This clonotype was observed at least ten times. J is TRBJ1-6 and V is TRBV12-3 or TRBV12-4; the D is unclear. CDR3 length: 14 residues. Trimming cost V 6 bases and J 10 bases, with 16 bases left between them. This chain's CDR3 is CASSPRASWSPLHF. CDR3 nucleotides: TGTGCCAGCAGCCCCCGTGCAAGCTGGTCACCCCTCCACTTT.

The sample holds a few counts of this clonotype. The chain couples TRBV30 to TRBJ1-2; 7 nucleotides agree with TRBD1. This CDR3 spans 13 amino acids. V dropped 3 bases and J dropped 8; count of bases not matched to a gene: 9. From germline, CDR1 is GTSNPN and CDR2 SVGIG (reference sequence). The CDR3 sequence is CAWSHGTVSGYTF. In DNA form, the CDR3 reads TGTGCCTGGAGCCACGGGACAGTTAGCGGCTACACCTTC.

The genes are TRBV3-1 and TRBJ1-2; a weak D match, TRBD1 (6 bases). Trimming took off 4 bases at V and 8 bases at J, with 14 bases between the two ends. This CDR3 spans 13 amino acids. From germline, CDR1 is LGHDT and CDR2 YNNKEL (reference sequence). CDR3: CASSRQVWGGYTF. In nucleotides, the CDR3 is TGTGCCAGCAGCCGACAGGTTTGGGGAGGCTACACCTTC.

This rearrangement joins TRBV11-2 to TRBJ1-1; D gene ambiguous. Germline CDR1 SGHAT, CDR2 FQNNGV. Trimming pared 4 bases from V and 4 bases from J, leaving 13 bases between. The CDR3 totals 14 residues. The CDR3, as DNA: TGTGCCAGCAGCTCCCCCGGCGAAGGCACTGAAGCTTTCTTT. This translates into CASSSPGEGTEAFF. Variable domain in full (rest from reference TRBV11-2 and TRBJ1-1): EAGVAQSPRYKIIEKRQSVAFWCNPISGHATLYWYQQILGQGPKLLIQFQNNGVVDDSQLPKDRFSAERLKGVDSTLKIQPAKLEDSAVYLCASSSPGEGTEAFFGQGTRLTVV.

CDR3 bases: TGTGCCAGCAGCTTAAAAACAGGGAAGCAAGAGACCCAGTACTTC. Translation gives CASSLKTGKQETQYF. The chain has TRBV7-3 and TRBJ2-5; TRBD1 might be the D (6 bases). Between the trimmed V and J ends, which lost 1 base and 2 bases, there was a span of 11 bases. The CDR3 contains 15 residues. Germline V lookup: CDR1 SGHTA, CDR2 FQGTGA. Full variable domain (remainder filled in from reference TRBV7-3 and TRBJ2-5): GAGVSQTPSNKVTEKGKYVELRCDPISGHTALYWYRQSLGQGPEFLIYFQGTGAADDSGLPNDRFFAVRPEGSVSTLKIQRTERGDSAVYLCASSLKTGKQETQYFGPGTRLLVL.

The chain joins TRBV30 to TRBJ2-1; a weak D match, TRBD2 (6 bases). Trimming removed 4 bases from V and 7 bases from J, with 11 bases in between. CDR1 and CDR2 from the germline V gene are GTSNPN and SVGIG (reference sequence). The CDR3 spans 12 residues. The CDR3 region has the DNA TGTGCCTGGATTCGGGGGATTAATGAGCAGTTCTTC. The encoded protein is CAWIRGINEQFF.

This clonotype has a handful of counts. J is TRBJ2-5 and V is TRBV12-3 or TRBV12-4; no clear D. Trimming took off 5 bases at V and 2 bases at J, with 12 bases between the two ends. CDR3 size: 14 residues. The CDR3 coding sequence is TGTGCCAGCAGTCTTAGATCCAGACAAGAGACCCAGTACTTC. This translates into CASSLRSRQETQYF.

The chain links TRBV3-1 to TRBJ2-1, with a possible D match to TRBD2 (5 bases). With 2 bases removed from V and 5 bases from J, the gap between germline ends came to 19 bases. Germline V lookup: CDR1 LGHDT, CDR2 YNNKEL (reference sequence). CDR3 size: 17 residues. The CDR3 reads CASSQTPPWEINNEQFF. The CDR3 DNA follows: TGTGCCAGCAGCCAAACCCCGCCGTGGGAGATAAACAATGAGCAGTTCTTC.

The table lists this clonotype with many counts. V is TRBV4-3 and J is TRBJ1-2; 12 nucleotides line up with TRBD1. The CDR3 runs 16 residues. Trimming took 4 bases from V and 4 from J; bases not matched to a gene: 7. Germline V gives CDR1 LGHNA, CDR2 YSLEER. This chain's CDR3 is CASSLHRDRGLYGYTF. Here the CDR3 DNA reads TGCGCCAGCAGCCTCCACCGGGACAGGGGGCTCTATGGCTACACCTTC.

The chain uses TRBV27 and TRBJ2-3; 12 bases map to TRBD2. V lost 6 bases to trimming and J lost 2 bases; unmatched junction nucleotides: 3. Germline V gene data show CDR1 as MNHEY and CDR2 as SMNVEV (reference sequence). The CDR3 length is 15 residues. The CDR3 here is CASSWTSGVTDTQYF. Here the CDR3 DNA reads TGTGCCAGCAGCTGGACTAGCGGGGTCACAGATACGCAGTATTTT.

This clonotype was counted only a few times. The gene calls are TRBV5-6 and TRBJ2-2; tentatively, D is TRBD2 (5 bases). V lost 8 bases, J lost 4 bases, and 18 bases lay in between. CDR1 and CDR2 from the germline V gene are SGHDT and YYEEEE. The CDR3 covers 15 residues. The CDR3 nucleotides read TGTGCCAGTTCCGACTACTTCAACGGCACCGGGGAGCTGTTTTTT. Its translation: CASSDYFNGTGELFF.

This clonotype occurred many times. V usage is TRBV29-1 and J usage is TRBJ1-1, with 7 bases fitting TRBD1. V lost 8 bases and J lost 0; bases outside the gene matches: 12. The CDR3 is 15 residues long. CDR1 is SQVTM and CDR2 is ANQGSEA in the germline V gene. Here the CDR3 reads CSIVRDSQMNTEAFF. In DNA form, the CDR3 reads TGCAGCATCGTCCGGGACAGTCAAATGAACACTGAAGCTTTCTTT.

This clonotype showed up just a few times. The rearrangement joins TRBV7-2 to TRBJ2-2, with TRBD2 matching over 12 bases. CDR1 SGHTA and CDR2 FQGNSA come from the germline V gene. The CDR3 loop spans 17 amino acids. With V trimmed by 2 bases and J by 6 bases, 7 bases remained unmatched. CDR3: CASSLLAGGAIAGELFF. The CDR3 bases are TGTGCCAGCAGCTTACTAGCGGGAGGGGCCATCGCCGGGGAGCTGTTTTTT.

Only a few counts were recorded for this clonotype. This chain uses TRBV7-6 with TRBJ2-1, with 7 nucleotides matching TRBD2. There are 15 residues in the CDR3. Germline loops: CDR1 SGHVS, CDR2 FNYEAQ. V gave up 4 bases and J gave up 4 bases; unmatched junction bases: 7. CDR3 sequence (DNA): TGTGCCAGCAGCTCCGCTAGCGGAGCTTACAATGAGCAGTTCTTC. Protein sequence: CASSSASGAYNEQFF.

The chain carries TRBV7-9 and TRBJ1-1; no reliable D call. Germline V gene lookup returns CDR1 SEHNR and CDR2 FQNEAQ (reference sequence). V was trimmed by 5 bases and J by 0 bases, leaving 16 bases between them. There are 16 residues in the CDR3. This chain's CDR3 is CASSPRTRGMNTEAFF. The DNA of the CDR3 is TGTGCCAGCAGCCCCCGGACCCGTGGCATGAACACTGAAGCTTTCTTT.

This clonotype was seen a few times. The rearrangement links TRBV30 to TRBJ1-6; TRBD1 matches at 8 bases. CDR1 GTSNPN and CDR2 SVGIG come from the germline V gene (reference sequence). This CDR3 has 15 amino acids. V lost 4 bases and J lost 9; bases outside the gene matches: 11. The CDR3 loop reads CAWNVNRGWSSPLHF. CDR3 DNA: TGTGCCTGGAACGTGAACAGGGGGTGGAGTTCACCCCTCCACTTT.

This clonotype was found a few times. This chain connects TRBV6-5 to TRBJ2-7, with 7 bases fitting TRBD1. Germline CDR1 MNHEY, CDR2 SVGAGI. Germline trimming cut 4 bases from V and 0 bases from J; bases unmatched to any gene: 6. This CDR3 spans 15 amino acids. The CDR3 sequence: CASSSGQPSSYEQYF. For the CDR3, the DNA is TGTGCCAGCAGTTCGGGACAGCCATCCTCCTACGAGCAGTACTTC.

The V and J genes are TRBV11-2 and TRBJ1-5, with TRBD1 identical over 9 bases. With 5 bases clipped from V and 0 bases from J, the junction kept 11 bases outside the gene matches. Germline CDR1 is SGHAT and CDR2 is FQNNGV. The CDR3 covers 18 residues. DNA of the CDR3: TGTGCCAGCAGCGACCGGGACAGGGATCCTTATAGCAATCAGCCCCAGCATTTT. This codes for CASSDRDRDPYSNQPQHF.